The rows below give T cell receptor beta chains drawn from one sample of a study of CD8 T cells in ankylosing spondylitis. TCRdb reprocessed the 5' RACE reads with MiXCR, giving one entry per CDR3 protein. The sample records 250,000 to 350,000 distinct CDR3 sequences, around 21% being singletons. Material for sequencing was blood, either unsorted or a sorted T cell fraction (not recorded which). These receptors came from a female donor with ankylosing spondylitis or in good health (not recorded which). The CDR3 runs from the conserved cysteine through the conserved F or W. The size of a clone is reported for some rows only, either as once, few or many, or as a class for expanded clones.

abundance | v_gene | CDR3aa
many | TRBV20-1 | CSARVRVFNYGYTF
few | TRBV20-1 | CSARDGKPSTYEQYF
- | TRBV5-8 | CASSSPWGEQFF
- | TRBV21-1 | CASSKIKGGQGIVEQYF
- | TRBV6-2/TRBV6-3 | CATGRADTQYF
- | TRBV20-1 | CSAPYQGRNSPLHF
few | TRBV2 | CARRRLGGDEQFF
few | TRBV4-3 | CASSQVEFRGREQFF
- | TRBV20-1 | CSARGRARRNEKLFF
- | TRBV4-3 | CASRQDLRLAGKNEQFF
- | TRBV29-1 | CSATGTSGGQQCF
- | TRBV29-1 | CSARDRPEDTEAFF
few | TRBV2 | CASSERDEQFF
- | TRBV12-3/TRBV12-4 | CASTWTDNQPQHF
- | TRBV12-3/TRBV12-4 | CASSLVLGKGEWGYNEQFF
few | TRBV20-1 | CSARGGIPSSYNEQFF
- | TRBV12-3/TRBV12-4 | CASSLRQGAPQPQHF
few | TRBV13 | CASSTDRGDSYEQYF
- | TRBV20-1 | CSARSQGAVGNQPQHF
many | TRBV20-1 | CSAWGYSNQPQHF
few | TRBV6-1 | CASSRGPSGNTIYF
- | TRBV20-1 | CSGGLASTDTQYF
- | TRBV18 | CASSPLASGSSYNEQFF
few | TRBV5-6 | CASGTSAEQFF
few | TRBV11-2 | CASSSNGGMTEAFF
- | TRBV4-3 | CASSQVKLAGGPGTDTQYF
- | TRBV6-2/TRBV6-3 | CASSAAFGGDQPQHF
few | TRBV4-3 | CASSQDRGTTSGPLQEQYF
few | TRBV7-3 | CASSSTRLGELFF
- | TRBV7-2 | CASSLGGLGTGELFF
few | TRBV7-2 | CASSLFGGYTF
- | TRBV6-4 | CASSRAFFTDTQYF
- | TRBV3-1 | CASSPGAGAGELFF
- | TRBV4-2 | CASSQEGRLAGDTYEQYF
- | TRBV10-3 | CATVQGREGSNEQFF
few | TRBV30 | CAWNSGPPYNEQFF
many | TRBV3-1 | CASSQKPNSPLHF
- | TRBV4-3 | CASSQWGGSGPNEQYF
- | TRBV12-3/TRBV12-4 | CASSPQQGRYTEAFF
many | TRBV25-1 | CASSELRSTGELFF
many | TRBV15 | CATSREAGQTYEQYF
- | TRBV20-1 | CSAAGTLTDTQYF
few | TRBV12-3/TRBV12-4 | CASGTGTGFSANYGYTF
- | TRBV27 | CARWLTADQHF
few | TRBV5-6 | CASSLFWLETSGGPYEQYF
few | TRBV3-1 | CASSQAPGDYGYTF
few | TRBV6-1 | CASRTGMGTQYF
many | TRBV7-2 | CASSSPEGTDTQYF